This T cell receptor (beta chain) was recovered during a study of blood T cell repertoires in COVID-19. The data were produced by immunoSEQ multiplex PCR, yet TCRdb's version contains in-frame clones alone and is incomplete. The table shows fewer than 200,000 clones, with around 73% occurring only once. The TCR comes from a woman aged 50 to 60 who had recovered from COVID-19. The source material was PBMCs or T cells enriched from blood (not recorded which).

The CDR3: CASFNPGDRTKEQYF. Here the CDR3 DNA reads TGCGCCAGCTTTAACCCCGGGGATCGTACGAAAGAGCAGTACTTC. The chain has TRBV5-1 and TRBJ2-7; TRBD2 might be the D (5 bases). There are 15 residues in the CDR3. V lost 7 bases to trimming and J lost 7 bases, with 24 bases between them. CDR1 SGHRS and CDR2 YFSETQ come from the germline V gene.